This passage covers 26 T cell receptor beta chains from one sample sequenced in a study of cytomegalovirus exposure and HLA in healthy donors. PCR primers comprised 60 Vbeta and 13 Jbeta primers. Produced via immunoSEQ multiplex PCR; TCRdb's table is partial and in-frame only. This sample has some 150,000 clones, with 70% to 85% found just once. The sample consisted of PBMCs. The origin of the receptors is a woman aged 40 to 50 in good health and CMV-seronegative.

The J gene is TRBJ2-7, the V gene TRBV21-1; TRBD1 is taken as the D call from the table, unchecked against the DNA. TRBV21-1 counts as a pseudogene. The CDR3 is 15 amino acids. The CDR3 protein is CASGADRHVNYEQYF. CDR3 bases: TGTGCCAGCGGGGCTGACAGACATGTTAACTACGAGCAGTACTTC.

V is TRBV7-8 and J is TRBJ2-3; a possible D gene is TRBD2 (5 bases). The germline gives CDR1 SGHVS, CDR2 FQNEAQ. This CDR3 has 14 residues. V shed 0 bases and J shed 3 bases, with 7 bases lying between them. The CDR3 nucleotides read TGTGCCAGCAGCTTAGCGCCGGGAACAGATACGCAGTATTTT. Residues: CASSLAPGTDTQYF.

This chain connects TRBV5-1 to TRBJ2-3; 7 bases agree with TRBD1. This CDR3 contains 16 residues. The germline V gene has CDR1 SGHRS and CDR2 YFSETQ. V lost 4 bases and J lost 1; bases outside the gene matches: 9. The CDR3 region is CASSPPTGLGTDTQYF. For the CDR3, the DNA is TGCGCCAGCAGCCCGCCGACAGGGTTGGGCACAGATACGCAGTATTTT.

The V gene is TRBV28, the J gene TRBJ2-7; 8 bases are a match to TRBD2. The V and J ends lost 6 bases and 0 bases, in that order; junction bases with no gene match: 4. The CDR3 covers 14 residues. In germline, CDR1 is MDHEN, CDR2 SYDVKM. The DNA for the CDR3 is TGTGCCAGCAGAGGGAGCGGGAGCTCCTACGAGCAGTACTTC. Translating it yields CASRGSGSSYEQYF.

This CDR3 is CASSRAEGEKLFF. Written as DNA, the CDR3 is TGTGCCAGCAGCCGGGCCGAGGGTGAAAAACTGTTTTTT. The V gene is TRBV7-2, the J gene TRBJ1-4; D is unresolved. Germline V gene data show CDR1 as SGHTA and CDR2 as FQGNSA. This CDR3 spans 13 amino acids. The germline V and J ends were trimmed by 5 bases and 7 bases, with 11 bases remaining between them.

The chain employs TRBV6-5 and TRBJ2-7; weak D call: TRBD2 (5 bases). V was trimmed by 2 bases and J by 5 bases, leaving 16 bases between them. Germline V lookup: CDR1 MNHEY, CDR2 SVGAGI. This CDR3 is 15 amino acids long. This CDR3 is CASSYGLRELNEQYF. For the CDR3, the DNA is TGTGCCAGCAGTTACGGGTTGAGGGAGTTGAACGAGCAGTACTTC.

The gene calls are TRBV25-1 and TRBJ1-1; D gene uncertain. Trimming removed 0 bases at V and 8 bases at J, with 7 bases between. CDR1 MGHDK and CDR2 SYGVNS come from the germline V gene. CDR3 length equals 12 residues. The CDR3 protein is CASSEYGEEAFF. The CDR3 DNA is TGTGCCAGCAGTGAATATGGGGAGGAAGCTTTCTTT.

This clone was recorded once. The V and J genes are TRBV7-9 and TRBJ1-5, with a possible D match to TRBD1 (5 bases). The V gene's germline CDR1 is SEHNR and CDR2 FQNEAQ (reference sequence). The V end lost 7 bases, the J end lost 0 bases, and 13 bases lay between the germline ends. There are 15 residues in the CDR3. The CDR3 bases are TGTGCCAGCACCAGTGACAGATATAGCAATCAGCCCCAGCATTTT. This translates into CASTSDRYSNQPQHF. The full variable domain, completed using reference TRBV7-9 and TRBJ1-5, is DTGVSQNPRHKITKRGQNVTFRCDPISEHNRLYWYRQTLGQGPEFLTYFQNEAQLEKSRLLSDRFSAERPKGSFSTLEIQRTEQGDSAMYLCASTSDRYSNQPQHFGDGTRLSIL.

This clone was found once. CDR3 loop: CASRRDRGQETQYF. CDR3 nucleotides: TGTGCCAGTCGAAGGGACAGAGGGCAAGAGACCCAGTACTTC. This chain links TRBV19 with TRBJ2-5, with 7 bases aligning to TRBD1. The CDR3 runs to 14 residues. Germline CDR1 LNHDA, CDR2 SQIVND (reference sequence). V lost 8 bases and J lost 2; bases outside the gene matches: 8.

The chain combines TRBV2 with TRBJ2-1, with D tentatively TRBD2 (5 bases). The germline V gene has CDR1 SNHLY and CDR2 FYNNEI. The CDR3 runs 14 residues. Trimming stripped 7 bases from V and 10 bases from J, with 20 bases between. CDR3 in amino acids: CASTDGFGMREQFF. CDR3 DNA sequence: TGTGCCAGCACCGATGGCTTCGGGATGAGGGAGCAGTTCTTC.

This clone occurred a few times. The genes are TRBV6-6 and TRBJ1-5; D unresolved. Trimming took off 1 base at V and 0 bases at J, with 10 bases between the two ends. The CDR3 consists of 16 residues. CDR1 is MNHNY, CDR2 SVGAGI, per germline (reference sequence). DNA of the CDR3: TGTGCCAGCAGTTACTGGTTCGGGGATAGCAATCAGCCCCAGCATTTT. This codes for CASSYWFGDSNQPQHF.

The genes are TRBV19 and TRBJ2-1; 10 bases are a match to TRBD2. This CDR3 has 16 amino acids. V trimming: 4 bases; J trimming: 4 bases; junction bases outside the gene matches: 7. CDR1 LNHDA and CDR2 SQIVND come from the germline V gene (reference sequence). The CDR3 region is CASSKLAGQSYNEQFF. CDR3 coding DNA: TGTGCCAGTAGTAAACTAGCGGGACAATCGTACAATGAGCAGTTCTTC.

The rearrangement uses TRBV7-2 and TRBJ2-1, with 7 bases identical to TRBD1. J lost 8 bases, V lost 5 bases, and 9 bases had no gene match. This CDR3 has 14 amino acids. CDR1 is SGHTA, CDR2 FQGNSA, per germline. This CDR3 reads CASSTLTGRYEQFF. CDR3 sequence (DNA): TGTGCCAGCAGCACCCTGACAGGGAGATATGAGCAGTTCTTC.

This clone was seen a handful of times. V is TRBV4-1 and J is TRBJ1-1; unclear D gene. The CDR3 length is 13 residues. Germline CDR1 reads MGHRA; CDR2 reads YSYEKL. Between the trimmed V and J ends, which lost 4 bases and 4 bases, there was a span of 10 bases. The CDR3 here is CASSLGRSTEAFF. The CDR3 bases are TGCGCCAGCAGCCTTGGGAGGAGCACTGAAGCTTTCTTT.

This sequence joins TRBV7-9 and TRBJ2-1; D might be TRBD1 (6 bases). The CDR3 length is 13 residues. CDR1 SEHNR and CDR2 FQNEAQ come from the germline V gene (reference sequence). Trimming cost V 1 base and J 10 bases, with 11 bases left between them. Here the CDR3 reads CASSLEGGREQFF. The CDR3 DNA reads as TGTGCCAGCAGCTTAGAAGGGGGTCGAGAGCAGTTCTTC.

The genes are TRBV28 and TRBJ1-2; possible D gene TRBD1, 5 bases. Germline CDR1 reads MDHEN; CDR2 reads SYDVKM. The CDR3 covers 13 residues. Trimming pared 5 bases from V and 4 bases from J, leaving 11 bases between. The CDR3 nucleotides are TGTGCCAGCAGTCCAACAGGAACCTATGGCTACACCTTC. Its translation is CASSPTGTYGYTF.

This chain connects TRBV15 to TRBJ2-7; 9 bases map to TRBD2. The trim removed 1 base at V and 6 bases at J, leaving 7 bases unmatched. The CDR3 covers 15 residues. Per germline, CDR1 LNHNV and CDR2 YYDKDF (reference sequence). CDR3 sequence: CATSRGVAGEGEQYF. CDR3 in DNA: TGTGCCACCAGCAGAGGAGTAGCGGGAGAGGGCGAGCAGTACTTC.

A word on this clone: Additional DNA sequences in this sample encode the identical CDR3. The chain recombines TRBV5-6 with TRBJ2-7; 9 bases line up with TRBD1. The CDR3 contains 14 residues. Germline V CDR1 and CDR2: SGHDT, YYEEEE. J lost 6 bases, V lost 4 bases, and 8 bases had no gene match. Here the CDR3 DNA reads TGTGCCAGCAGCCTGGGGACAGGGACTGGCGAGCAGTACTTC. Residues: CASSLGTGTGEQYF.

The genes are TRBV2 and TRBJ2-3; unclear D gene. V was trimmed by 5 bases and J by 4 bases, leaving 13 bases between them. CDR1 is SNHLY and CDR2 is FYNNEI in the germline V gene. This CDR3 spans 14 amino acids. The CDR3 DNA is TGTGCCAGCAGTCGATCCCAGACATCAGATACGCAGTATTTT. Residues: CASSRSQTSDTQYF.

Of note for this clone: The sample contains more than one DNA sequence encoding this CDR3. CDR3 protein: CASSLDPAVITYEQYF. The CDR3 DNA reads TGCGCCAGCAGCTTGGACCCAGCGGTGATAACCTACGAGCAGTACTTC. This chain joins TRBV5-1 and TRBJ2-7, with a weak D call TRBD2 (5 bases). The V gene's germline CDR1 is SGHRS and CDR2 YFSETQ. This CDR3 has 16 amino acids. With 0 bases removed from V and 2 bases from J, the gap between germline ends came to 15 bases.

This clone showed up just a few times. Here the CDR3 DNA reads TGTGCCAGCAGCGGGGGCTGGCGGGAGGGCCGTACCGGGGAGCTGTTTTTT. It encodes CASSGGWREGRTGELFF. The V and J genes are TRBV9 and TRBJ2-2, with 9 bases that match TRBD2. Germline-derived CDR1 and CDR2 are SGDLS and YYNGEE. The trim removed 3 bases at V and 5 bases at J, leaving 11 bases unmatched. This CDR3 has 17 amino acids.

The chain carries TRBV18 and TRBJ2-1, with 10 bases aligning to TRBD2. CDR1 KGHSH and CDR2 LQKENI come from the germline V gene. There are 15 residues in the CDR3. The trim removed 2 bases at V and 5 bases at J, leaving 3 bases unmatched. DNA of the CDR3: TGTGCCAGCTCACCAGGGACTAGCGCCAACAATGAGCAGTTCTTC. Translation: CASSPGTSANNEQFF.

This sequence joins TRBV11-3 and TRBJ2-1, with TRBD1 identical over 8 bases. The CDR3 is 15 amino acids. V lost 2 bases and J lost 8; bases outside the gene matches: 8. In germline, CDR1 is SGHNT, CDR2 YENEEA. For the CDR3, the DNA is TGTGCCAGCAGCTTAAGCCTTCTGACAGGGGATGAGCAGTTCTTC. Translation: CASSLSLLTGDEQFF.

This chain links TRBV4-3 with TRBJ1-1; unclear D gene. The CDR3 spans 14 residues. V was trimmed by 1 base and J by 5 bases, leaving 11 bases between them. Germline V gives CDR1 LGHNA, CDR2 YSLEER. This CDR3 reads CASSQVVRGTEAFF. CDR3 bases: TGCGCCAGCAGCCAAGTGGTTCGAGGGACTGAAGCTTTCTTT.

The chain combines TRBV16 with TRBJ1-2, with 9 bases that match TRBD1. The germline CDR1 and CDR2 sequences are KGHSY and FQNENV. Losses at the gene ends were 6 bases for V and 4 bases for J; bases not matched to a gene: 3. This CDR3 is built from 13 residues. CDR3 nucleotides: TGTGCCAGCAGGGACAGGGGTAGCTATGGCTACACCTTC. Protein sequence: CASRDRGSYGYTF.

This chain joins TRBV5-4 and TRBJ1-1; possible D gene TRBD1, 5 bases. Trimming removed 0 bases at V and 4 bases at J, with 13 bases between. Germline lookup yields CDR1 SGHNT and CDR2 YYREEE (reference sequence). This CDR3 has 15 amino acids. CDR3 nucleotide sequence: TGTGCCAGCAGCTTGGTCGGCAGGAGGGGCACTGAAGCTTTCTTT. Amino acid sequence: CASSLVGRRGTEAFF.